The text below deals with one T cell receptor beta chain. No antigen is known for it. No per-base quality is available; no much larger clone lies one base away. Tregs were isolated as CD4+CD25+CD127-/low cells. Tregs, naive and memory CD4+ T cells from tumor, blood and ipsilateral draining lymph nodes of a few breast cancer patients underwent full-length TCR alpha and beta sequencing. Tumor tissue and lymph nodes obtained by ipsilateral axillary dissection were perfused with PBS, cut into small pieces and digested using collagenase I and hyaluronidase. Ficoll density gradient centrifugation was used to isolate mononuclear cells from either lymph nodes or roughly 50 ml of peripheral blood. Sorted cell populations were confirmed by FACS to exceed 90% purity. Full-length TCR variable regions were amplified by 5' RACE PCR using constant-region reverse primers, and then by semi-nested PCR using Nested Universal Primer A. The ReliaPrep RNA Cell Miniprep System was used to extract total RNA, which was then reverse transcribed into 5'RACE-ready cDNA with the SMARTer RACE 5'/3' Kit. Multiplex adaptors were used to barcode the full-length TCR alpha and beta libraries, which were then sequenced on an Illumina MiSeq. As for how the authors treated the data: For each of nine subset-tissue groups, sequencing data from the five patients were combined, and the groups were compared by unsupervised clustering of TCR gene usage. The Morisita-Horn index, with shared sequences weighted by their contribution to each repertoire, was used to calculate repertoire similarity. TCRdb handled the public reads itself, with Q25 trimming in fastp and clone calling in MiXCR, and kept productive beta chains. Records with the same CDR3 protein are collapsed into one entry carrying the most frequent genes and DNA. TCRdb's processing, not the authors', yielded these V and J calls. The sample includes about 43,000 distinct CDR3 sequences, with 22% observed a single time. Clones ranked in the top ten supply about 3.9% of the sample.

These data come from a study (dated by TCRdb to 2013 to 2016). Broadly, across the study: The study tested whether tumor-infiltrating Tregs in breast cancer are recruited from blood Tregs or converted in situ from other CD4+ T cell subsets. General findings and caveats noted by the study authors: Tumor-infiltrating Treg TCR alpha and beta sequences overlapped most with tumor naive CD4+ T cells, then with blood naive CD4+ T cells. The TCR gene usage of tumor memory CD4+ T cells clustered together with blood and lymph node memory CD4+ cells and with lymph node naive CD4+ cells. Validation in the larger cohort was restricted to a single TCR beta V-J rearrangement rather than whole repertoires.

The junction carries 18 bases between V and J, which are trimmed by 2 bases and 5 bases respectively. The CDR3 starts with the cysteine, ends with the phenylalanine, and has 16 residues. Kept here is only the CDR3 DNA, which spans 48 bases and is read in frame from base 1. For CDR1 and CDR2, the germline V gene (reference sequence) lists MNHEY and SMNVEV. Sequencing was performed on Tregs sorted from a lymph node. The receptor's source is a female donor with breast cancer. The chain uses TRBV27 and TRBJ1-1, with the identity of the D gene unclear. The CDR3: CASSLHSGLGLTEAFF. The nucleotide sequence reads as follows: TGTGCCAGCAGTTTACACTCTGGACTCGGACTAACTGAAGCTTTCTTT.